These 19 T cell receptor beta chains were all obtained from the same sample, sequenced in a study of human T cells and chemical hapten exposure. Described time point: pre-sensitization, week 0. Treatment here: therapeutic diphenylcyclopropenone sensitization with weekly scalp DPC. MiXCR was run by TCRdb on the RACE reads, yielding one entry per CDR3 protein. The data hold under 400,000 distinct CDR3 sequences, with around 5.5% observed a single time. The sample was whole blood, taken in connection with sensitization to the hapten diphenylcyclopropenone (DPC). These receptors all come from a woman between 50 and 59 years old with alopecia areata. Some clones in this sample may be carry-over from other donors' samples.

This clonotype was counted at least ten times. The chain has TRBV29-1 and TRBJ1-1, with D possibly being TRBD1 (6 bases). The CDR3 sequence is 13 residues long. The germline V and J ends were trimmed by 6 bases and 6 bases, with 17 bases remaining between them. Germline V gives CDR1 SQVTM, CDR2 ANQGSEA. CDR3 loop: CSVPGRGKAEAFF. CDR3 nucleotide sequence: TGCAGCGTCCCGGGGAGGGGGAAGGCTGAAGCTTTCTTT.

The DNA of the CDR3 is TGTGCCAGCAGCTTAATGGGCCAGCCCTCGGGTACTGAAGCTTTCTTT. Protein product: CASSLMGQPSGTEAFF. The rearrangement links TRBV11-2 to TRBJ1-1; no clear D. This CDR3 spans 16 amino acids. The germline CDR1 and CDR2 sequences are SGHAT and FQNNGV. V was cut by 2 bases and J by 5 bases, with 18 bases left in between.

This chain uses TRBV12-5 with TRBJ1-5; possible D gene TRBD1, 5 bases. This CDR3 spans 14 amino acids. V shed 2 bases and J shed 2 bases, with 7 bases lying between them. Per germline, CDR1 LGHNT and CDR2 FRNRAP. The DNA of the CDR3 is TGTGCTAGTGGTTTGTTGGGGGGCAATCAGCCCCAGCATTTT. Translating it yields CASGLLGGNQPQHF.

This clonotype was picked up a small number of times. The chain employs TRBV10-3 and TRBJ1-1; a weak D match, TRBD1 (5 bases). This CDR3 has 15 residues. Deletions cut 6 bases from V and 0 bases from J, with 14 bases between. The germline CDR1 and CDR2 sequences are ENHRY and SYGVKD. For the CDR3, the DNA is TGTGCCATCAGGGGCTCGGGACTCTTGAACACTGAAGCTTTCTTT. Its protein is CAIRGSGLLNTEAFF.

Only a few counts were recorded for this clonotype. CDR3 sequence: CASSVEGPTEAFF. For the CDR3, the DNA is TGTGCCAGCAGCGTAGAGGGCCCCACTGAAGCTTTCTTT. The chain recombines TRBV9 with TRBJ1-1; D is unresolved. Germline lookup yields CDR1 SGDLS and CDR2 YYNGEE. The CDR3 extends over 13 amino acids. The ends were cut back, 0 bases at V and 4 bases at J, with 7 bases in the middle.

The CDR3 DNA reads TGTGCCAGCAGTTTCTATAACGGAATCACAGATACGCAGTATTTT. Translated: CASSFYNGITDTQYF. The V gene is TRBV6-5, the J gene TRBJ2-3; no clear D gene. The germline V and J ends were trimmed by 4 bases and 2 bases, with 13 bases remaining between them. Germline lookup yields CDR1 MNHEY and CDR2 SVGAGI. The CDR3 is made up of 15 amino acids.

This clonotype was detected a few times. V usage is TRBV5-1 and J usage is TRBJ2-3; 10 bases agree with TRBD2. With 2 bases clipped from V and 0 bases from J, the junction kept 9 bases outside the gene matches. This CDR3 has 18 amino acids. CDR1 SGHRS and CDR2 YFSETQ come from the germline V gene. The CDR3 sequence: CASSLGLAGDVSTDTQYF. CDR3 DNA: TGCGCCAGCAGCTTAGGTCTAGCGGGAGACGTGAGCACAGATACGCAGTATTTT.

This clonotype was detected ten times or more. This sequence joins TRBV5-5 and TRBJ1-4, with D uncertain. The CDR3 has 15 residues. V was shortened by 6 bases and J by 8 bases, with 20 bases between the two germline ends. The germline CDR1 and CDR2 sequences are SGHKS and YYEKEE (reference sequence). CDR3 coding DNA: TGTGCCAGCACCCTTCACCCGAAGATAGGGGAAAAACTGTTTTTT. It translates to CASTLHPKIGEKLFF.

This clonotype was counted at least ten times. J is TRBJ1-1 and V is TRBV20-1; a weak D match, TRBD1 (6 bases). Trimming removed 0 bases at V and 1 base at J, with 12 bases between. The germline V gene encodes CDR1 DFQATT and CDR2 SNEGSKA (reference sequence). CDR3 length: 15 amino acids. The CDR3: CSARELWGPNTEAFF. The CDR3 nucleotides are TGCAGTGCTAGAGAACTATGGGGGCCGAACACTGAAGCTTTCTTT.

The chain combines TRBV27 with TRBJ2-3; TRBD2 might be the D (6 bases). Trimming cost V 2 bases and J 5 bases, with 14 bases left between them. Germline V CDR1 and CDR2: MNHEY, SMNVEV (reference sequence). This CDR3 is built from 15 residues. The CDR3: CASSLVRGSRDTQYF. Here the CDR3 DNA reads TGTGCCAGCAGTTTAGTTCGGGGGTCCCGAGATACGCAGTATTTT.

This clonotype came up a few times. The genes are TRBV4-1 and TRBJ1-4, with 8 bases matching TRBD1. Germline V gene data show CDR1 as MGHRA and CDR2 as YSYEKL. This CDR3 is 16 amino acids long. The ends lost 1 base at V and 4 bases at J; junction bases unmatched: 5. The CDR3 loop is CASSQVTGQDNEKLFF. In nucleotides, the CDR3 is TGCGCCAGCAGCCAAGTCACGGGACAGGATAATGAAAAACTGTTTTTT.

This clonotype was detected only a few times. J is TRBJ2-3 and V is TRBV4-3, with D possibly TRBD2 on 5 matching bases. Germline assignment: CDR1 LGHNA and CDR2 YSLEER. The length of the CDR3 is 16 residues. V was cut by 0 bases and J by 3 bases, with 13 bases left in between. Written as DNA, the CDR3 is TGCGCCAGCAGCCAAGATCGGTCGGGAAGGACAGATACGCAGTATTTT. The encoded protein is CASSQDRSGRTDTQYF.

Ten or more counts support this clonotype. CDR3 nucleotide sequence: TGCAGCGTTGGCTCCACCAGGTACTCTGGGGCCAACGTCCTGACTTTC. Residues: CSVGSTRYSGANVLTF. The chain employs TRBV29-1 and TRBJ2-6; D remains ambiguous. Germline V lookup: CDR1 SQVTM, CDR2 ANQGSEA. V lost 4 bases and J 0 bases, leaving 13 bases between the germline ends. The CDR3 contains 16 residues.

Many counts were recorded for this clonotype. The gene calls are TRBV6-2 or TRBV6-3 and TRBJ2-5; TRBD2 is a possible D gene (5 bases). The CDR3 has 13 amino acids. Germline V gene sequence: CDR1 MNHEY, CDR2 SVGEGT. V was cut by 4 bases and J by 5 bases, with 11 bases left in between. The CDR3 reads CASSSGFQETQYF. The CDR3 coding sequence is TGTGCCAGCAGTTCGGGATTCCAGGAGACCCAGTACTTC.

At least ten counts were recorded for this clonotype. The CDR3 is CSVGGRGLTEAFF. The CDR3 DNA is TGCAGCGTTGGCGGTCGGGGGTTGACTGAAGCTTTCTTT. The V and J genes are TRBV29-1 and TRBJ1-1; the D gene is possibly TRBD1 (5 bases). Germline V gene data show CDR1 as SQVTM and CDR2 as ANQGSEA. The CDR3 contains 13 residues. Trimming left V 4 bases short and J 5 bases short, with 14 bases between. The full variable domain, with the rest looked up from reference TRBV29-1 and TRBJ1-1, is SAVISQKPSRDICQRGTSLTIQCQVDSQVTMMFWYRQQPGQSLTLIATANQGSEATYESGFVIDKFPISRPNLTFSTLTVSNMSPEDSSIYLCSVGGRGLTEAFFGQGTRLTVV.

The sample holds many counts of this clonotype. The CDR3 here is CASAGIYEQYF. CDR3 sequence (DNA): TGTGCCAGCGCAGGGATTTACGAGCAGTACTTC. The chain links TRBV6-1 to TRBJ2-7, with TRBD1 as a possible D gene (5 bases). The V gene's germline CDR1 is MNHNS and CDR2 SASEGT. V shed 8 bases and J shed 4 bases, with 9 bases lying between them. This CDR3 is built from 11 residues.

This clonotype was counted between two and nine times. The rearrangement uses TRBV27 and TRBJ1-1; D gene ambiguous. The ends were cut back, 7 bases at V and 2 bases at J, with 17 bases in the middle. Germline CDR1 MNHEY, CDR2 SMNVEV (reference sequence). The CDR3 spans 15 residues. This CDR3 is CASTLHPQANTEAFF. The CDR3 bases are TGTGCCAGCACCCTTCACCCGCAGGCCAACACTGAAGCTTTCTTT.

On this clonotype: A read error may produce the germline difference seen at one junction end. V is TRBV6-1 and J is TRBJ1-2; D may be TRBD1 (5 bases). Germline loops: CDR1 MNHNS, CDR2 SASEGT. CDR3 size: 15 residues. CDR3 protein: CASKRSPGDRYGNTF. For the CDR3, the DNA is TGTGCCAGCAAAAGGTCCCCGGGGGATCGTTATGGCAACACCTTC.

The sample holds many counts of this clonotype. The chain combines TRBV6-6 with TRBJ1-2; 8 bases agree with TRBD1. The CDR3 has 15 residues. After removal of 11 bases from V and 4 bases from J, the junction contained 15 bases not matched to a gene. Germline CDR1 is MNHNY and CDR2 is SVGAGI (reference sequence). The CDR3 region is CAGAGQGSSPYGYTF. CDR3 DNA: TGTGCCGGAGCCGGACAGGGAAGCTCCCCCTATGGCTACACCTTC.